The clone carrying this T cell receptor (beta chain) showed up just once. Its target is unknown. The data derive from a study of cytomegalovirus exposure and HLA in healthy donors. The PCR used 60 Vbeta and 13 Jbeta primers. Clones were read by immunoSEQ multiplex PCR, and TCRdb kept only the in-frame ones, dropping some. The sample has under 150,000 clones; 75% to 80% are singletons. Regarding the study as a whole: Later analysis identified several of the most significant clusters that appeared linked to common viral pathogens.

CDR3 length: 14 residues. Looked up from germline, CDR1 is SGHTA and CDR2 is FQGNSA. V lost 7 bases to trimming and J lost 6 bases; unmatched junction nucleotides: 12. J is TRBJ2-7 and V is TRBV7-2, with 7 nucleotides matching TRBD2. The TCR was taken from a man between 40 and 49 years old in good health and CMV-seropositive. The sample comprised PBMCs. This CDR3 is CASTPFAGESEQYF. In DNA, the CDR3 is TGTGCCAGCACTCCCTTCGCGGGGGAAAGCGAGCAGTACTTC. The variable domain in full, completed from reference TRBV7-2 and TRBJ2-7, reads GAGVSQSPSNKVTEKGKDVELRCDPISGHTALYWYRQSLGQGLEFLIYFQGNSAPDKSGLPSDRFSAERTGGSVSTLTIQRTQQEDSAVYLCASTPFAGESEQYFGPGTRLTVT.